These T cell receptor beta chains were read from a single sample in a study of patients and donors after allogeneic stem cell transplantation. TCRdb reprocessed the RT-PCR reads via MiXCR and lists one record per CDR3 protein. The sample records about 40,000 distinct CDR3 sequences, roughly 30% being singletons. Sequencing was done on a sample of blood, either unsorted or a sorted T cell fraction (not recorded which). These receptors came from a human donor who was either an allogeneic HSCT recipient or a stem cell or donor lymphocyte infusion donor (not recorded which). It is not recorded whose cells these are; they may come from a transplant donor. CDR3s leave out the opening cysteine and the closing phenylalanine or tryptophan.

J: TRBJ2-2; V: TRBV6-5; CDR3: ASRKAGGAGELF
J: TRBJ2-1; V: TRBV9; CDR3: ASSVDSGRGAYNEQF
J: TRBJ1-1; V: TRBV18; CDR3: ASSPWQTNTEAF
J: TRBJ1-1; V: TRBV6-2/TRBV6-3; CDR3: ASSYPRDRGARHKGAF
J: TRBJ1-1; V: TRBV12-3/TRBV12-4; CDR3: ASRNRLGTAGTEAF
J: TRBJ2-7; V: TRBV28; CDR3: ASTGGTSYEQY
J: TRBJ2-5; V: TRBV4-2; CDR3: ASSQLTSGRAQETQY
J: TRBJ1-3; V: TRBV7-9; CDR3: ASSSPLGGRSGNTIY
J: TRBJ2-7; V: TRBV12-3/TRBV12-4; CDR3: ASSFRSGRASEQY
J: TRBJ1-6; V: TRBV4-3; CDR3: ASSQETRGSPLH
J: TRBJ1-2; V: TRBV29-1; CDR3: SVEHIRWGDYGYT
J: TRBJ2-6; V: TRBV10-3; CDR3: AISEKGIASSGANVLT
J: TRBJ1-1; V: TRBV6-5; CDR3: ASSSILRGPDAF
J: TRBJ2-5; V: TRBV28; CDR3: ASRYLRDAEETQY
J: TRBJ1-1; V: TRBV28; CDR3: ASSLTLPEAF
J: TRBJ1-2; V: TRBV12-3/TRBV12-4; CDR3: ASRMGQPANYGYT
J: TRBJ1-2; V: TRBV20-1; CDR3: SASLGTGPNYGYT
J: TRBJ2-7; V: TRBV4-3; CDR3: ASSQDVSYEQY
J: TRBJ2-7; V: TRBV5-1; CDR3: ASDRGYEQY
J: TRBJ1-3; V: TRBV7-2; CDR3: ASSPGTAGNTIY
J: TRBJ2-2; V: TRBV20-1; CDR3: SAEDMPGELF
J: TRBJ2-7; V: TRBV20-1; CDR3: SARSQDSYEQY
J: TRBJ2-3; V: TRBV5-1; CDR3: ASYEGPTDTQY
J: TRBJ1-5; V: TRBV29-1; CDR3: SVLSGGNQPQH
J: TRBJ2-3; V: TRBV3-1; CDR3: ASSQTYPGSSGGITDTQY
J: TRBJ2-3; V: TRBV12-5; CDR3: ASGLDPRRDTQY
J: TRBJ1-1; V: TRBV4-3; CDR3: ASSQVDRGGYTEAF
J: TRBJ2-1; V: TRBV7-9; CDR3: ASSSRRTNSYNEQF
J: TRBJ2-1; V: TRBV12-3/TRBV12-4; CDR3: ASSDGLAGPSSYNEQF
J: TRBJ1-6; V: TRBV12-3/TRBV12-4; CDR3: ASSPYATVAGLVNSPLH
J: TRBJ1-2; V: TRBV3-1; CDR3: ASSQVQGDYGYT
J: TRBJ2-2; V: TRBV27; CDR3: ACRLAGAFGELF
J: TRBJ1-2; V: TRBV5-1; CDR3: ASSSPGGYYGYT
J: TRBJ2-5; V: TRBV4-2; CDR3: ASSQRLAGGQETQY
J: TRBJ2-2; V: TRBV5-1; CDR3: ASSFLRANTGELF
J: TRBJ2-1; V: TRBV2; CDR3: ASTVVRANNEQF
J: TRBJ1-1; V: TRBV7-8; CDR3: ASSLIQGVGNTEAF
J: TRBJ2-1; V: TRBV4-1; CDR3: ASSRAGLAGGPYNEQF
J: TRBJ1-5; V: TRBV20-1; CDR3: SARDRRVLQPQH
J: TRBJ1-5; V: TRBV28; CDR3: ATSHARGGQPQH
J: TRBJ1-2; V: TRBV15; CDR3: ATSRVGGYYGYT
J: TRBJ1-1; V: TRBV6-2/TRBV6-3; CDR3: ASSPDREGFTEAF
J: TRBJ2-1; V: TRBV12-3/TRBV12-4; CDR3: ASSLLPGQGGNEQF
J: TRBJ2-4; V: TRBV29-1; CDR3: SVGRDKYIQY
J: TRBJ2-1; V: TRBV20-1; CDR3: SAGDYLHYNEQF
J: TRBJ1-2; V: TRBV4-1; CDR3: ASSRSASYGYT
J: TRBJ1-5; V: TRBV7-8; CDR3: ASSLGGGGRLNQPQH
J: TRBJ2-2; V: TRBV12-3/TRBV12-4; CDR3: ASTLGGDTGELF
J: TRBJ1-1; V: TRBV29-1; CDR3: SVVYNTEAF
J: TRBJ2-4; V: TRBV6-5; CDR3: ASSYPGEPDIAKNIQY
J: TRBJ1-4; V: TRBV29-1; CDR3: SVLGGGNEKLF
J: TRBJ1-4; V: TRBV28; CDR3: ASISQRGPTNEKLF
J: TRBJ2-7; V: TRBV3-1; CDR3: ASSQDRIGGKQY
J: TRBJ1-2; V: TRBV3-1; CDR3: ASSQGAGWTYGYT